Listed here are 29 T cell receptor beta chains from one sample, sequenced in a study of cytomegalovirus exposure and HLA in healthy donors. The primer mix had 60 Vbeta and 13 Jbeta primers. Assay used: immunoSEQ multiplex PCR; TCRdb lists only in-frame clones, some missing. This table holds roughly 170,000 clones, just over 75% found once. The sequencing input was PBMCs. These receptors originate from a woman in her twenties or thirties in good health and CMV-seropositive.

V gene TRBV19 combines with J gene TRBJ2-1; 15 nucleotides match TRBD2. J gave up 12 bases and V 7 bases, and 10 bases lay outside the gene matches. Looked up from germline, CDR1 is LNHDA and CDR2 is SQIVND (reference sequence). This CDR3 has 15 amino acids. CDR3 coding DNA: TGTGCCAGTAAGAGCCTCGGACTAGCGGGAGGGGGGCAGTTCTTC. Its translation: CASKSLGLAGGGQFF.

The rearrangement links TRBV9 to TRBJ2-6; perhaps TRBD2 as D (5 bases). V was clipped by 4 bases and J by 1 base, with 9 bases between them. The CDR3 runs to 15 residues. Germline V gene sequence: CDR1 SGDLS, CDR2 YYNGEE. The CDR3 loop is CASSPEGSGANVLTF. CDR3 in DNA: TGTGCCAGCAGCCCCGAGGGTTCTGGGGCCAACGTCCTGACTTTC.

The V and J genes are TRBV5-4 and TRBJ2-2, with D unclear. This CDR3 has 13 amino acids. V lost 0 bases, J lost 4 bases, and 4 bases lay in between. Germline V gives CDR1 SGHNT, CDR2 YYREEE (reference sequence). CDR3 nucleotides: TGTGCCAGCAGCTTGGTTCTCACCGGGGAGCTGTTTTTT. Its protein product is CASSLVLTGELFF.

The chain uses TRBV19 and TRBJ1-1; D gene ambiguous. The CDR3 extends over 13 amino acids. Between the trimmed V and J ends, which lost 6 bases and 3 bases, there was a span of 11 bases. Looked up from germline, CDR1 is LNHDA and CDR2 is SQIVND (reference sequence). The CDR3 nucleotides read TGTGCCAGTAGGCTCGACTGGGACACTGAAGCTTTCTTT. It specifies CASRLDWDTEAFF.

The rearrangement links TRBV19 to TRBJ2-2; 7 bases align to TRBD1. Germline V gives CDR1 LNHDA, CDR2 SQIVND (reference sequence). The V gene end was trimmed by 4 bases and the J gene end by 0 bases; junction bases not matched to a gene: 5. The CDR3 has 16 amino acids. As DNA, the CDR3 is TGTGCCAGTAGTACCCCGGGGACAGCGAACACCGGGGAGCTGTTTTTT. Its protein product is CASSTPGTANTGELFF.

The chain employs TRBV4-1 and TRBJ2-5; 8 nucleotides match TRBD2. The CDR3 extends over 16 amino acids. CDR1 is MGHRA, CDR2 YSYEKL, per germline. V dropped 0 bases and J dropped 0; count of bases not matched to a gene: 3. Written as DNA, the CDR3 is TGCGCCAGCAGCCAAGAGGGAGCGGGAGACCAAGAGACCCAGTACTTC. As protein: CASSQEGAGDQETQYF.

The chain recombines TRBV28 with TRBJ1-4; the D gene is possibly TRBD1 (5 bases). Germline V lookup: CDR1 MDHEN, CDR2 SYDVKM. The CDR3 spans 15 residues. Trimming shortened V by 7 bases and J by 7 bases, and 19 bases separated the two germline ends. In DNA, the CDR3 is TGTGCCAGCACCCTACGGGGGAGGGCGGGTGAAAAACTGTTTTTT. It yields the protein CASTLRGRAGEKLFF.

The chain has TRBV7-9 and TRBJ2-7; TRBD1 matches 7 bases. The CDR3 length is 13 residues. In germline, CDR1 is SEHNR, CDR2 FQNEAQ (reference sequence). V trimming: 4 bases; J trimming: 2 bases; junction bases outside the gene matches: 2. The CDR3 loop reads CASSSQGAYEQYF. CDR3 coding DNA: TGTGCCAGCAGCTCGCAGGGGGCCTACGAGCAGTACTTC.

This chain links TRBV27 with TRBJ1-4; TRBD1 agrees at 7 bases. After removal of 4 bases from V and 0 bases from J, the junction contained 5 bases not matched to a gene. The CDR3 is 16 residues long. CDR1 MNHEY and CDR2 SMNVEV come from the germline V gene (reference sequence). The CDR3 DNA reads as TGTGCCAGCAGTTCCCGGGACAGTGCAACTAATGAAAAACTGTTTTTT. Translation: CASSSRDSATNEKLFF.

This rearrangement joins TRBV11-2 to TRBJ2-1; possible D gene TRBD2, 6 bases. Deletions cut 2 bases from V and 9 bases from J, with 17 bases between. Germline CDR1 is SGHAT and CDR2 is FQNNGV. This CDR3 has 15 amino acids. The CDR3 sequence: CASSLWVLGGVEQFF. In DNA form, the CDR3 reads TGTGCCAGCAGCTTATGGGTATTGGGAGGAGTTGAGCAGTTCTTC.

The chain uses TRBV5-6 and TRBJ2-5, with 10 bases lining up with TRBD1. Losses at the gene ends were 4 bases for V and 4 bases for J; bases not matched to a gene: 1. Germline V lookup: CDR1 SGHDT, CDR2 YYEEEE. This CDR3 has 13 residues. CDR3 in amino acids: CASSRDRGETQYF. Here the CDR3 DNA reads TGTGCCAGCAGCCGGGACAGGGGAGAGACCCAGTACTTC. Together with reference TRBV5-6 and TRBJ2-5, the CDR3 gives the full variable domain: DAGVTQSPTHLIKTRGQQVTLRCSPKSGHDTVSWYQQALGQGPQFIFQYYEEEERQRGNFPDRFSGHQFPNYSSELNVNALLLGDSALYLCASSRDRGETQYFGPGTRLLVL.

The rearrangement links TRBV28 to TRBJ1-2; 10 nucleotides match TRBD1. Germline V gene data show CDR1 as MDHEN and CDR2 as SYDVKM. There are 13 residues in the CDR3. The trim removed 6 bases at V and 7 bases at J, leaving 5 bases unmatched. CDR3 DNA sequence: TGTGCCAGCAGCCCCGGGACAGGGGTTGGCTACACCTTC. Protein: CASSPGTGVGYTF.

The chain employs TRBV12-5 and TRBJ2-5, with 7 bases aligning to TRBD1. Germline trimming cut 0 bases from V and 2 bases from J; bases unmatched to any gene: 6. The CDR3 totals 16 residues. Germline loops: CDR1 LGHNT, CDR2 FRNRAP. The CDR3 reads CASGLVKTGLQETQYF. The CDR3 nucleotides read TGTGCTAGTGGTTTGGTAAAGACAGGGCTACAAGAGACCCAGTACTTC.

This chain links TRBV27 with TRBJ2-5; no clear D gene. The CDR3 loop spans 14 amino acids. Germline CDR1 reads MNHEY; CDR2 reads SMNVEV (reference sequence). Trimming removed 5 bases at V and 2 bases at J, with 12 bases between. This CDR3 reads CASSPRRGQETQYF. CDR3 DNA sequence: TGTGCCAGCAGTCCCCGGAGAGGACAAGAGACCCAGTACTTC.

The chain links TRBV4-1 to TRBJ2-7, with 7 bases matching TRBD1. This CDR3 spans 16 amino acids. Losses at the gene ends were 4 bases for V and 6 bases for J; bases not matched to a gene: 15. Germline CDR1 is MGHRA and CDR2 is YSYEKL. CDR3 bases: TGCGCCAGCAGCCCTCCGGCGACAGGGCTTCATCGCGAGCAGTACTTC. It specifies CASSPPATGLHREQYF.

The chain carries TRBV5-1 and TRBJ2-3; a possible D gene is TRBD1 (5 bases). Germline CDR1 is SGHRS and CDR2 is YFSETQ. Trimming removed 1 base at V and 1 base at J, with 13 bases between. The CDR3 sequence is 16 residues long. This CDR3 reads CASSLSASRGTDTQYF. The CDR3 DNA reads TGCGCCAGCAGCTTGTCAGCATCCAGGGGCACAGATACGCAGTATTTT.

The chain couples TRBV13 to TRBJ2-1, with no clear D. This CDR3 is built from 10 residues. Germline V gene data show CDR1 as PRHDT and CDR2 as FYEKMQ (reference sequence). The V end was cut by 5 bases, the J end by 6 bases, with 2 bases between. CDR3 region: CASSLNEQFF. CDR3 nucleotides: TGTGCCAGCAGCCTCAATGAGCAGTTCTTC.

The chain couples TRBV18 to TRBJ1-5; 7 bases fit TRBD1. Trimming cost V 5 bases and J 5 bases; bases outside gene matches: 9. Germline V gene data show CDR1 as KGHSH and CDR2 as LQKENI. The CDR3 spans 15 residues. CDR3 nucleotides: TGTGCCAGCTCAGCCTATCCCGGGACAGATCAGCCCCAGCATTTT. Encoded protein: CASSAYPGTDQPQHF. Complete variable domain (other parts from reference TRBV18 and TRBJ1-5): NAGVMQNPRHLVRRRGQEARLRCSPMKGHSHVYWYRQLPEEGLKFMVYLQKENIIDESGMPKERFSAEFPKEGPSILRIQQVVRGDSAAYFCASSAYPGTDQPQHFGDGTRLSIL.

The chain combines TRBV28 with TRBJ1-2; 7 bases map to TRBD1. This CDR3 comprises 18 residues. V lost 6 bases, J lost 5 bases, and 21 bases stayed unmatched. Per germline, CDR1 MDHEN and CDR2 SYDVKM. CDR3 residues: CASRLNLAMTGRPYGYTF. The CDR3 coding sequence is TGTGCCAGCAGACTTAACCTAGCGATGACAGGGCGTCCTTATGGCTACACCTTC.

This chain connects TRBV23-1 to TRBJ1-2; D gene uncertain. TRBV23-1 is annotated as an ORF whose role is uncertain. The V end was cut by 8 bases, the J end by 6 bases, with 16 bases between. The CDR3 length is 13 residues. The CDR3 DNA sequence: TGCGCCAGCCCCTCGGGAGGATTTGATGGCTACACCTTC. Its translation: CASPSGGFDGYTF.

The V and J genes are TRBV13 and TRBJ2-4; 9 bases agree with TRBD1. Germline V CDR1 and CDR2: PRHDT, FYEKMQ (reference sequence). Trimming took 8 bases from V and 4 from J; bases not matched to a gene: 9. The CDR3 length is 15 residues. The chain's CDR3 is CASAQTGGGKNIQYF. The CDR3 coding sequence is TGTGCCAGCGCCCAAACAGGGGGCGGAAAAAACATTCAGTACTTC.

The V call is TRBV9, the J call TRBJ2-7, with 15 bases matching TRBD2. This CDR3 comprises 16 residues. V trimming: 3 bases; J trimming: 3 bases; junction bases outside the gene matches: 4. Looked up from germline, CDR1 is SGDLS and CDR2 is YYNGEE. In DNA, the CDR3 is TGTGCCAGCAGCGCGGGACTAGCGGGAGGACTCTACGAGCAGTACTTC. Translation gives CASSAGLAGGLYEQYF.

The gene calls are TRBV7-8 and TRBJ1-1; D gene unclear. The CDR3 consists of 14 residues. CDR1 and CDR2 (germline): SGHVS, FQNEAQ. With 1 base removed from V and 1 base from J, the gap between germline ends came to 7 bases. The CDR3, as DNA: TGTGCCAGCAGCTTAGGAGCATGGAACACTGAAGCTTTCTTT. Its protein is CASSLGAWNTEAFF.

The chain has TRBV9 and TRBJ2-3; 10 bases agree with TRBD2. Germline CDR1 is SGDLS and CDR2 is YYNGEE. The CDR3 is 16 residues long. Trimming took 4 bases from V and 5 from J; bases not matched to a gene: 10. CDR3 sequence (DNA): TGTGCCAGCAGCCTCGGGACTAGCGAGGGCCAAGATACGCAGTATTTT. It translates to CASSLGTSEGQDTQYF.

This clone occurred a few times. The CDR3 DNA follows: TGTGCCAGCAGCCCCCTCCCTAGCACAGATACGCAGTATTTT. Encoded protein: CASSPLPSTDTQYF. This chain connects TRBV7-2 to TRBJ2-3; D not certain. The CDR3 spans 14 residues. V was clipped by 5 bases and J by 0 bases, with 9 bases between them. Looked up from germline, CDR1 is SGHTA and CDR2 is FQGNSA.

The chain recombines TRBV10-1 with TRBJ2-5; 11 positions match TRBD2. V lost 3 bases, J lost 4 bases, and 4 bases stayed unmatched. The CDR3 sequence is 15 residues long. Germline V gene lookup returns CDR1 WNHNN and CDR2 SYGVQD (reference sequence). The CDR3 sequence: CASSESGTSGETQYF. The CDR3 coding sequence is TGCGCCAGCAGTGAATCTGGGACTAGCGGAGAGACCCAGTACTTC.

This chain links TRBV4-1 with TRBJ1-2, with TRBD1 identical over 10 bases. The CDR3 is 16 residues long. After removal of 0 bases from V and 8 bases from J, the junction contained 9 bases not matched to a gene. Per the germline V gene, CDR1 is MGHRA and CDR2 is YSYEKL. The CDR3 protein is CASSQDIWGQGKGYTF. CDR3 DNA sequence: TGCGCCAGCAGCCAAGATATTTGGGGACAGGGGAAGGGCTACACCTTC.

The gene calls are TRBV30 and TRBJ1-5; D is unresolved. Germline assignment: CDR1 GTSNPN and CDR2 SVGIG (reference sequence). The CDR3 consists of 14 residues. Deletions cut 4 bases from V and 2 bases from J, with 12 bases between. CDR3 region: CAWTTQGGNQPQHF. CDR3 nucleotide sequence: TGTGCCTGGACGACCCAAGGAGGCAATCAGCCCCAGCATTTT.

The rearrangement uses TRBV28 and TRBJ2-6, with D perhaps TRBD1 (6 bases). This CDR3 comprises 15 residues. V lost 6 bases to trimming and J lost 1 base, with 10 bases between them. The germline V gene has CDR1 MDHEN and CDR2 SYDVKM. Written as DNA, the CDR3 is TGTGCCAGCAGAAAACAGGGATCTGGGGCCAACGTCCTGACTTTC. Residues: CASRKQGSGANVLTF.